One sample yielded the 5 T cell receptor beta chains listed below, sequenced in a study of early T cells in non-severe SARS-CoV-2 infection. MiXCR, run by TCRdb on the 5' RACE reads, gives a single entry per CDR3 protein. Of approximately 65,000 distinct CDR3 sequences listed, approximately 10% are singletons. Sequencing was performed on whole blood, taken at baseline. These receptors were collected from an adult who was a healthcare worker with PCR-confirmed SARS-CoV-2 infection or an uninfected control (not recorded which).

This clonotype was recorded once. This chain uses TRBV5-5 with TRBJ1-2; D is uncertain. Germline V gene lookup returns CDR1 SGHKS and CDR2 YYEKEE (reference sequence). This CDR3 is 13 amino acids long. Trimming stripped 4 bases from V and 7 bases from J, with 14 bases between. The CDR3 DNA reads TGTGCCAGCAGCGAAGCTCCCCCTTTTGGCTACACCTTC. It encodes CASSEAPPFGYTF. Filled out from reference TRBV5-5 and TRBJ1-2, the complete variable domain reads DAGVTQSPTHLIKTRGQQVTLRCSPISGHKSVSWYQQVLGQGPQFIFQYYEKEERGRGNFPDRFSARQFPNYSSELNVNALLLGDSALYLCASSEAPPFGYTFGSGTRLTVV.

In this sample, this clonotype turned up a few times. The chain has TRBV20-1 and TRBJ2-3; D not resolved. This CDR3 is 13 amino acids long. In germline, CDR1 is DFQATT, CDR2 SNEGSKA (reference sequence). Trimming cost V 6 bases and J 1 base, with 11 bases left between them. The CDR3 protein is CSAPPRGTDTQYF. CDR3 in DNA: TGCAGTGCACCCCCTCGAGGCACAGATACGCAGTATTTT.

This rearrangement joins TRBV20-1 to TRBJ2-5; weak D call: TRBD2 (6 bases). V gave up 6 bases and J gave up 3 bases, with 17 bases separating them. The CDR3 has 14 residues. CDR1 is DFQATT and CDR2 is SNEGSKA in the germline V gene (reference sequence). The CDR3 loop reads CSARRAGGEETQYF. CDR3 coding DNA: TGCAGTGCCCGAAGGGCCGGGGGAGAAGAGACCCAGTACTTC.

This clonotype was found a few times. The chain has TRBV7-8 and TRBJ2-7, with TRBD1 as a possible D gene (5 bases). The germline gives CDR1 SGHVS, CDR2 FQNEAQ. The CDR3 loop spans 15 amino acids. Trimming stripped 1 base from V and 0 bases from J, with 10 bases between. DNA for the CDR3: TGTGCCAGCAGCTTAGGACAGCTTATCTCCTACGAGCAGTACTTC. It yields the protein CASSLGQLISYEQYF.

The chain has TRBV10-2 and TRBJ1-1; D not resolved. V shed 6 bases and J shed 1 base, with 12 bases lying between them. Germline V gene data show CDR1 as WSHSY and CDR2 as SAAADI. The CDR3 is 14 residues long. CDR3: CASSSAWSNTEAFF. The CDR3 DNA is TGCGCCAGCAGCTCAGCTTGGTCGAACACTGAAGCTTTCTTT.